One and the same sample provided the 21 T cell receptor beta chains below, sequenced in a study of long-term antiretroviral therapy in people with HIV. Researchers report immunoSEQ v3.0 was run at survey level. Profiled with immunoSEQ multiplex PCR; TCRdb holds only in-frame clones, not every one. The sample holds 13,000 or so clones, 80% seen once. Sequencing was performed on unsorted PBMCs, taken 3.2 years before starting antiretroviral therapy. These receptors were obtained from a man aged 40-55 years with HIV.

The V gene is TRBV18, the J gene TRBJ2-2; D is ambiguous. The CDR3 runs 14 residues. V gave up 3 bases and J gave up 3 bases, with 8 bases separating them. Germline V gives CDR1 KGHSH, CDR2 LQKENI. The DNA for the CDR3 is TGTGCCAGCTCACCGGGCAGTTACACCGGGGAGCTGTTTTTT. Amino acid sequence: CASSPGSYTGELFF. The full variable domain, rest sourced from reference TRBV18 and TRBJ2-2, is NAGVMQNPRHLVRRRGQEARLRCSPMKGHSHVYWYRQLPEEGLKFMVYLQKENIIDESGMPKERFSAEFPKEGPSILRIQQVVRGDSAAYFCASSPGSYTGELFFGEGSRLTVL.

This chain links TRBV7-9 with TRBJ2-7, with unresolved D. Germline loops: CDR1 SEHNR, CDR2 FQNEAQ (reference sequence). This CDR3 is built from 14 residues. Trimming stripped 1 base from V and 2 bases from J, with 9 bases between. The CDR3 sequence is CASSLGVGTYEQYF. The CDR3 DNA sequence: TGTGCCAGCAGCTTAGGAGTCGGAACCTACGAGCAGTACTTC.

Concerning this clone: At one boundary the junction diverges from the germline segment, which might be a read error. The genes are TRBV6-6 and TRBJ1-2; 8 bases match TRBD1. The CDR3 length is 11 residues. Germline CDR1 reads MNHNY; CDR2 reads SVGAGI (reference sequence). The DNA of the CDR3 is TGTGCCAGCGGATGGGACAGGTCTATCTCCTTC. Residues: CASGWDRSISF.

The genes are TRBV2 and TRBJ1-6, with D perhaps TRBD1 (6 bases). Trimming pared 6 bases from V and 9 bases from J, leaving 18 bases between. The CDR3 contains 15 residues. Germline V CDR1 and CDR2: SNHLY, FYNNEI. The CDR3: CASSRGDILSSPLHF. CDR3 in DNA: TGTGCCAGCAGCCGCGGGGACATCCTCTCTTCACCCCTCCACTTT.

This clone was counted only a few times. The chain links TRBV19 to TRBJ1-5; 7 bases are a match to TRBD1. Germline V gene lookup returns CDR1 LNHDA and CDR2 SQIVND (reference sequence). The junction had 8 bases not matched to a gene; V was cut back by 6 bases and J by 0 bases. This CDR3 has 16 residues. The CDR3: CASSPGTVLSNQPQHF. Here the CDR3 DNA reads TGTGCCAGTAGCCCGGGGACAGTTCTTAGCAATCAGCCCCAGCATTTT. Together with reference TRBV19 and TRBJ1-5, the CDR3 gives the full variable domain: DGGITQSPKYLFRKEGQNVTLSCEQNLNHDAMYWYRQDPGQGLRLIYYSQIVNDFQKGDIAEGYSVSREKKESFPLTVTSAQKNPTAFYLCASSPGTVLSNQPQHFGDGTRLSIL.

This sequence joins TRBV5-6 and TRBJ2-5; D gene uncertain. This CDR3 contains 13 residues. V was cut by 2 bases and J by 5 bases, with 10 bases left in between. Germline V CDR1 and CDR2: SGHDT, YYEEEE. This chain's CDR3 is CASSLKRGETQYF. For the CDR3, the DNA is TGTGCCAGCAGCTTAAAGCGCGGTGAGACCCAGTACTTC.

The J gene is TRBJ2-3, the V gene TRBV7-3; possible D gene TRBD1, 6 bases. Germline CDR1 reads SGHTA; CDR2 reads FQGTGA. V lost 2 bases, J lost 4 bases, and 10 bases lay in between. The CDR3 contains 14 residues. The CDR3 protein is CASSLLTGSDTQYF. CDR3 sequence (DNA): TGTGCCAGCAGCTTACTCACAGGGTCAGATACGCAGTATTTT.

The genes are TRBV5-5 and TRBJ2-1; 9 bases align to TRBD1. This CDR3 is 12 amino acids long. Germline V gene lookup returns CDR1 SGHKS and CDR2 YYEKEE (reference sequence). Losses at the gene ends were 4 bases for V and 8 bases for J; bases not matched to a gene: 1. The CDR3 is CASSRQGDEQFF. In DNA form, the CDR3 reads TGTGCCAGCAGCCGACAGGGGGATGAGCAGTTCTTC.

V gene TRBV12-5 combines with J gene TRBJ2-7, with D maybe TRBD2 (5 bases). Germline assignment: CDR1 LGHNT and CDR2 FRNRAP. With 1 base removed from V and 2 bases from J, the gap between germline ends came to 12 bases. The CDR3 runs to 15 residues. CDR3 nucleotides: TGTGCTAGTGGTTTGGACGGTCCCGGGGCCTACGAGCAGTACTTC. It codes for CASGLDGPGAYEQYF.

This chain links TRBV5-1 with TRBJ1-3; D may be TRBD1 (6 bases). The V and J ends lost 4 bases and 0 bases respectively, with 14 bases between them. CDR3 size: 16 residues. CDR1 and CDR2 (germline): SGHRS, YFSETQ. CDR3: CASSQTDSSSGNTIYF. The CDR3 DNA reads TGCGCCAGCAGCCAGACGGACAGTTCCTCTGGAAACACCATATATTTT.

The chain carries TRBV6-1 and TRBJ1-6; TRBD1 might be the D (5 bases). The germline V gene has CDR1 MNHNS and CDR2 SASEGT. Trimming stripped 1 base from V and 7 bases from J, with 11 bases between. This CDR3 has 15 residues. The CDR3: CASSEGDRRNSPLHF. The CDR3 DNA reads as TGTGCCAGCAGTGAAGGGGACCGACGCAATTCACCCCTCCACTTT.

About this clone itself: The junction shows a germline mismatch at one end, possibly a read error. This chain connects TRBV7-8 to TRBJ1-1; no clear D gene. This CDR3 spans 14 amino acids. The V gene's germline CDR1 is SGHVS and CDR2 FQNEAQ. CDR3 loop: CANSLVTGNTEAFF. CDR3 bases: TGTGCCAACAGCTTGGTAACGGGGAACACTGAAGCTTTCTTT.

The rearrangement links TRBV19 to TRBJ2-2; D might be TRBD1 (6 bases). The CDR3 loop spans 12 amino acids. Germline V gene data show CDR1 as LNHDA and CDR2 as SQIVND (reference sequence). Trimming took 10 bases from V and 7 from J, leaving 13 bases between them. The CDR3 region is CAIFTGSGELFF. CDR3 sequence (DNA): TGTGCCATCTTTACAGGGAGCGGGGAGCTGTTTTTT.

This chain connects TRBV7-4 to TRBJ1-5; D may be TRBD1 (6 bases). There are 16 residues in the CDR3. Deletions cut 5 bases from V and 3 bases from J, with 17 bases between. Per the germline V gene, CDR1 is SGHVT and CDR2 is SQSDAQ. CDR3 coding DNA: TGTGCCAGCAGCGCGGGGGGGGCTGAGATCAATCAGCCCCAGCATTTT. Amino acid sequence: CASSAGGAEINQPQHF.

Only one count was recorded for this clone. This chain links TRBV6-5 with TRBJ1-6; D is ambiguous. Deletions cut 4 bases from V and 0 bases from J, with 4 bases between. Germline-derived CDR1 and CDR2 are MNHEY and SVGAGI. The CDR3 contains 14 residues. CDR3 sequence (DNA): TGTGCCAGCAGTTGGAGCTCCTATAATTCACCCCTCCACTTT. Protein: CASSWSSYNSPLHF.

The V call is TRBV11-3, the J call TRBJ1-1, with D perhaps matching TRBD1 (5 bases). Per the germline V gene, CDR1 is SGHNT and CDR2 is YENEEA. This CDR3 region has 14 residues. V was shortened by 5 bases and J by 2 bases, with 12 bases between the two germline ends. The CDR3 sequence: CASSPGRGNTEAFF. As DNA, the CDR3 is TGTGCCAGCAGCCCTGGTAGGGGTAACACTGAAGCTTTCTTT. Variable domain in full (rest from reference TRBV11-3 and TRBJ1-1): EAGVVQSPRYKIIEKKQPVAFWCNPISGHNTLYWYLQNLGQGPELLIRYENEEAVDDSQLPKDRFSAERLKGVDSTLKIQPAELGDSAVYLCASSPGRGNTEAFFGQGTRLTVV.

The chain links TRBV6-1 to TRBJ1-5; TRBD1 aligns across 8 bases. The CDR3 has 16 residues. J was trimmed by 6 bases and V by 0 bases; bases with no gene match: 7. CDR1 and CDR2 from the germline V gene are MNHNS and SASEGT. CDR3 amino acids: CASSEAAGGRSQPQHF. The CDR3 nucleotides read TGTGCCAGCAGTGAAGCGGCAGGGGGCAGAAGTCAGCCCCAGCATTTT.

This chain joins TRBV5-1 and TRBJ1-4, with no clear D. The CDR3 totals 14 residues. The V and J ends lost 1 base and 8 bases respectively, with 12 bases between them. Germline V gene sequence: CDR1 SGHRS, CDR2 YFSETQ. In DNA form, the CDR3 reads TGCGCCAGCAGCTTGAACGGGCACGAGGAAAAACTGTTTTTT. As protein: CASSLNGHEEKLFF.

The chain links TRBV11-1 to TRBJ2-1, with D possibly matching TRBD1 (6 bases). Germline CDR1 SGHAT, CDR2 FQDESV (reference sequence). The CDR3 extends over 14 amino acids. V lost 2 bases to trimming and J lost 4 bases, with 9 bases between them. This CDR3 reads CASSLSQGYNEQFF. CDR3 coding DNA: TGTGCCAGCAGCTTATCCCAGGGGTACAATGAGCAGTTCTTC. Drawing the rest from reference TRBV11-1 and TRBJ2-1, the complete variable domain is EAEVAQSPRYKITEKSQAVAFWCDPISGHATLYWYRQILGQGPELLVQFQDESVVDDSQLPKDRFSAERLKGVDSTLKIQPAELGDSAMYLCASSLSQGYNEQFFGPGTRLTVL.

The chain carries TRBV6-4 and TRBJ1-1; 7 bases are a match to TRBD1. The CDR3 has 14 residues. V shed 6 bases, J shed 0 bases, and the junction held 4 bases outside the gene matches. The germline V gene encodes CDR1 MRHNA and CDR2 SNTAGT. The CDR3 loop reads CASREQGMNTEAFF. Written as DNA, the CDR3 is TGTGCCAGCAGGGAACAGGGGATGAACACTGAAGCTTTCTTT.

V is TRBV6-1 and J is TRBJ2-2; the D is unclear. The CDR3 is 16 residues long. CDR1 is MNHNS, CDR2 SASEGT, per germline. Between the trimmed V and J ends, which lost 3 bases and 2 bases, there was a span of 13 bases. The chain's CDR3 is CASSDRLATNTGELFF. The CDR3 DNA reads TGTGCCAGCAGTGATCGCTTGGCTACTAACACCGGGGAGCTGTTTTTT.